This record covers a single TCR beta chain. What antigen it recognizes has not been identified. Receptor amplification or capture employed the immunoSEQ multiplex PCR assay. For the multiplex PCR, a mixture combining 60 forward primers for TCR Vbeta segments and 13 reverse primers for TCR Jbeta segments was used. The CDR3 region of rearranged TCR beta genes was amplified from genomic DNA with a multiplex PCR assay. Amplified TCR beta libraries were sequenced as 87-base-pair reads on the Illumina HiSeq System. On the study's bioinformatics: In a later analysis, approximately 74 million unique TCR beta chains were counted across the 500 to 850 repertoires, and around 10 million of these chains were shared by at least two donors. To remove PCR and sequencing errors, raw reads were error-corrected and collapsed into unique sequences using a nearest-neighbor algorithm that merged closely related sequences. V, D and J gene segments were assigned by aligning CDR3 sequences to IMGT reference sequences. For a sequence to be retained, at least a six-nucleotide match to both a V gene segment and a J gene segment was required. Rearrangements were called productive when the CDR3 lacked stop codons and stayed in frame with V and J; all others were non-productive. CDR3 was defined according to IMGT convention as the region running from the second conserved V-encoded cysteine to the conserved J-encoded phenylalanine. Sequences without an unambiguous match to a single V gene segment were excluded from the earlier analysis of several hundred of the donors. An earlier analysis of a few hundred of the donors classified V segments as functional when productive rearrangements were above 56.7% and as segregating when the standard deviation between donors was above 5%. A statistical classification framework was built to diagnose cytomegalovirus status from the catalog of TCR beta chain sequences. In a later analysis, V and J genes were assigned by comparing TCR nucleotide sequences against IMGT/GENE-DB human TR gene sequences. A later analysis assigned CDR3 sequences and most-parsimonious VDJ recombination scenarios with the TCRdist pipeline. A later analysis defined each TCR beta chain by its CDR3 amino acid sequence plus V-gene family, and excluded reads lacking a unique V-gene family. To address suspected cross-contamination and a sequencing artifact, a later analysis removed a few hundred highly shared, low-generation-probability nucleotide sequences. For each public chain, a later analysis derived a clonal expansion index from normalized ranks of inferred template counts within each repertoire. Generation probabilities in a later analysis came from a VDJ recombination model fitted to out-of-frame rearrangements, and those results were checked against IGoR. In a later analysis, hypergeometric tests were used to score TCR-TCR, TCR-HLA and TCR-CMV co-occurrence, with a repertoire-size bias correction applied to TCR pairs. False discovery rates were estimated in a later analysis by permuting HLA or CMV assignments 20 times. A later analysis grouped co-occurring TCRs with DBSCAN, adding TCRdist sequence similarity when clustering within HLA-allele-positive subsets. Repertoires with fewer than 30,000 or more than 120,000 public chains, plus five repertoires with anomalous nucleotide sharing, were excluded from co-occurrence clustering. The table comes from immuneACCESS by way of TCRdb, which keeps in-frame sequences with V and J called. Part of the clones is missing from these tables; in studies checked, under half for an unresolved V gene and the rest for unknown reasons. The V and J calls and clone size come from that table; D and trimming were worked out from the DNA. The sample table holds about 130,000 clones. The ten largest account for over 2% of the sample.

V trim: 4 bases; J trim: 6 bases; unmatched bases: 9. The CDR3 numbers 14 residues from cysteine through phenylalanine. Only the CDR3 portion is preserved as DNA: 42 bases, with reading frame beginning at the first base. Looking up the germline V gene yields CDR1 SGHTA and CDR2 FQGNSA. This specimen belongs to a study of cytomegalovirus exposure and HLA in healthy donors listed by TCRdb under 2017. About the study as a whole: In an earlier analysis of roughly 500 of the donors, 276 Gb of sequence data and 120 million or so unique TCR beta sequences from about 179 million T cells were reported. An early release covering roughly 600 HLA-typed donors comprised about 320 gigabases of sequencing data and 85 million to 100 million unique TCR sequences. Among the roughly 410 genotyped donors, about 83% belonged to the genetic ancestry cluster associated with self-reported Caucasian donors. The aim of the study was to test whether cataloging public T cell receptors could identify signatures of past pathogen exposure. The T cell repertoires of under 700 subjects were profiled by immunosequencing and related to cytomegalovirus serostatus. Besides the first cohort of roughly 700 subjects, a separate validation cohort made up of roughly 120 different subjects was used. To predict cytomegalovirus infection status, the study combined high-throughput TCR immunosequencing, statistical association of individual TCRs with disease status, and machine learning. A later analysis re-examined previously published TCR beta repertoires from just over 650 donors and added high-resolution HLA genotyping to investigate patterns of TCR occurrence. Rather than using new phenotypic data, the later analysis identified candidate immune exposures from TCR beta sequences and from how often those sequences occurred across donors. An earlier analysis of around 580 of the donors used high-throughput TCR beta sequencing to judge whether each TCR beta V gene segment behaved as functional or pseudogenic. Donor age, sex, ethnicity and CMV serostatus were collected together with the repertoire data. Genome-wide SNP genotypes for about 65% of the 666 donors were used in a later genetic analysis, which treated that subset as a discovery cohort. Every repertoire in the discovery cohort had been generated on one and the same sequencing platform. Both class I and class II loci were covered by HLA typing, at four-digit resolution. The number of donors typed differed by locus, with roughly 620-630 for A, B, C, DRB1 and DQB1, about 500 for DQA1, 600 to 610 for DPA1, and around 430 for DPB1. Roughly five DR-DQ haplotypes were handled as single units for association and clustering, since linkage in the cohort was strong. Across about 370 genotyped donors of the cohort, an average of about 250,000 unique TCR beta nucleotide sequences per donor were sequenced, and 15% to 20% of those sequences were non-productive.

The cohort comprised 670 or so healthy bone marrow donors. At the time of sampling, every cohort member was nominally healthy, though immune exposures that went unrecorded were likely present. The donor was CMV seronegative and was included in the group of 352 seronegative cohort members. A peripheral blood sample was collected from each donor, and TCR beta sequencing was performed on peripheral blood mononuclear cells. Genomic DNA extraction from the blood cell samples was performed with the Qiagen DNeasy Blood Extraction Kit. Overall study results and their limits: Linkage disequilibrium might explain the correlated functional status among segregating V segments, but an unknown experimental factor could not be excluded. A further reported finding was that TCR beta sequences accurately predicted the HLA-A and HLA-B alleles for most subjects in the first cohort. According to a later genetic analysis, donors in an Asian-associated ancestry cluster had fewer N-insertions in productive TCRs than the roughly 700-donor mean. In vitro tests confirmed that a few of the cytomegalovirus-associated TCR beta chains recognize cytomegalovirus antigens. The study gave a list of about 150 TCR beta chains associated with cytomegalovirus. A later analysis found that most CMV-associated TCR beta chains appeared HLA-restricted, with HLA associations seemingly driven largely by CMV exposure. Some IMGT-functional V segments, including TRBV6-2 and TRBV6-3, could not be told apart with the 87-base-pair reads, so those segments were excluded. When HLA alleles, especially DR and DQ, strongly co-occurred, attributing TCR associations to individual alleles was difficult. A later analysis reported that several top co-occurrence clusters appeared linked to parvovirus B19, influenza, CMV and Epstein-Barr virus. In a later analysis, the rate of TCR association differed among HLA loci, with DRB1 alleles having the most associated TCRs and HLA-C alleles having the fewest. V-gene and J-gene trimming of TCR beta chains was associated with a missense DCLRE1C variant in a later genetic analysis, and the association was replicated in an independent cohort. A cluster of highly shared sequence variants was judged likely to be a technical artifact of the sequencing pipeline. Cytomegalovirus status was reported to be diagnosed by the classifier with high specificity and sensitivity in both the original and validation cohorts. According to the authors, the approach could potentially be generalized to other disease states and immunological phenotypes. HLA typing was unavailable for some donors at each locus, so association tests used only the typed subset. In this cohort, only TCR beta chains were sequenced, and detectable features were limited by the absence of alpha or paired-chain data. The only immune exposure information available for the cohort was CMV serostatus. In an earlier analysis of a few hundred of the donors, most TCR beta V segments were observed in productive rearrangements about 90% or about 30% of the time, broadly matching IMGT annotations. A later analysis associated roughly 17,000 TCR beta sequences with specific HLA alleles at a false discovery rate of 0.05. Presence/absence analyses assumed roughly uniform sequencing depth across donors, an assumption that may not hold. Compared with equally common non-associated chains, HLA-associated TCR beta chains in a later analysis were more clonally expanded and had lower generation probabilities. Most TCR sequences were observed very rarely across donors, whereas some public TCRs were present in many individuals. Seventeen rarely observed V segments, including chromosome 9 orphons, were excluded from the earlier analysis of approximately 500 of the donors because counts were too low.

The TCR was taken from a man aged 40-49 years in good health and CMV-seronegative. The material sequenced was PBMCs. This receptor chain uses TRBV7-2 and TRBJ2-7, with 7 middle bases fitting TRBD2. CDR3 loop: CASSSKGGLREQYF. The DNA sequence is TGTGCCAGCAGCTCCAAGGGAGGGTTGCGCGAGCAGTACTTC.